The 18 T cell receptor beta chains reported below all come from one sample, sequenced in a study of blood T cell repertoires in COVID-19 (dated by TCRdb to the early 2020s). Library creation used the immunoSEQ multiplex PCR assay. TCRdb obtained this table from immuneACCESS and retained in-frame rearrangements with V and J assigned. These tables miss some clones; where compared with another copy, unresolved V genes account for less than half of the shortfall, and the remainder is unexplained. In this sample the table shows roughly 2,500 clones, around 90% of which occur a single time. The ten largest account for roughly 17% of the sample. Sequencing used peripheral blood. Receptor source: a man between 70 and 80 years old with active COVID-19.

This chain uses TRBV9 with TRBJ2-7, with 10 bases matching TRBD2. Trimming removed 0 bases from V and 4 bases from J; junction bases left unmatched: 7. Germline values: CDR1 SGDLS, CDR2 YYNGEE. The CDR3 is 16 amino acids. Here the CDR3 DNA reads TGTGCCAGCAGCGTAGGTACTAGCGGGATAAGTTACGAGCAGTACTTC. This gives the protein CASSVGTSGISYEQYF.

The chain is built from TRBV14 and TRBJ2-7, with TRBD1 matching over 8 bases. The germline V gene has CDR1 SGHDN and CDR2 FVKESK. This CDR3 is 19 amino acids long. V dropped 4 bases and J dropped 7; count of bases not matched to a gene: 24. CDR3 nucleotides: TGTGCCAGCAGCCCTACTAGACAGGGGCTGAGGGTTGGAGGGTTGGAGCAGTACTTC. Amino acid sequence: CASSPTRQGLRVGGLEQYF.

This chain connects TRBV27 to TRBJ2-3, with D unclear. The CDR3 sequence is 15 residues long. Trimming removed 6 bases from V and 2 bases from J, with 15 bases in between. Germline lookup yields CDR1 MNHEY and CDR2 SMNVEV (reference sequence). Here the CDR3 reads CASSERGPVTDTQYF. The DNA of the CDR3 is TGTGCCAGCAGCGAAAGAGGTCCGGTCACAGATACGCAGTATTTT.

The gene calls are TRBV5-5 and TRBJ2-1; 7 bases match TRBD2. The germline CDR1 and CDR2 sequences are SGHKS and YYEKEE (reference sequence). J lost 5 bases, V lost 4 bases, and 6 bases had no gene match. The CDR3 spans 14 residues. CDR3 region: CASSRSLADNEQFF. For the CDR3, the DNA is TGTGCCAGCAGCCGGTCGCTAGCGGACAATGAGCAGTTCTTC.

This chain connects TRBV4-3 to TRBJ1-3; D perhaps matches TRBD1 (5 bases). Trimming pared 4 bases from V and 1 base from J, leaving 11 bases between. The CDR3 is made up of 15 amino acids. Germline loops: CDR1 LGHNA, CDR2 YSLEER. The CDR3 region has the DNA TGCGCCAGCAGCCCAGGGCAGCTATCTGGAAACACCATATATTTT. It codes for CASSPGQLSGNTIYF.

This clone came up a few times. This chain joins TRBV27 and TRBJ2-1; D uncertain. Trimming shortened V by 8 bases and J by 0 bases, and 11 bases separated the two germline ends. Germline V gene sequence: CDR1 MNHEY, CDR2 SMNVEV (reference sequence). This CDR3 is built from 14 residues. CDR3 sequence: CASGQSSSYNEQFF. CDR3 DNA sequence: TGTGCCAGCGGGCAATCGAGCTCCTACAATGAGCAGTTCTTC.

The DNA of the CDR3 is TGTGCCAGCCTCCTCCCTACTAGCGGGGGGGCCGAGACCCAGTACTTC. This codes for CASLLPTSGGAETQYF. This rearrangement joins TRBV25-1 to TRBJ2-5; 13 nucleotides line up with TRBD2. CDR1 is MGHDK and CDR2 is SYGVNS in the germline V gene. The CDR3 sequence is 16 residues long. Trimming took 8 bases from V and 5 from J; bases not matched to a gene: 11.

V is TRBV25-1 and J is TRBJ1-5, with D unresolved. Germline V gene lookup returns CDR1 MGHDK and CDR2 SYGVNS. This CDR3 contains 15 residues. The V end was cut by 3 bases, the J end by 1 base, with 10 bases between. The CDR3 coding sequence is TGTGCCAGCAGTGATCTCAGGATAAGCAATCAGCCCCAGCATTTT. Translating it yields CASSDLRISNQPQHF.

The chain has TRBV5-4 and TRBJ2-5, with 10 bases matching TRBD1. Per germline, CDR1 SGHNT and CDR2 YYREEE (reference sequence). The CDR3 runs 15 residues. V shed 4 bases and J 5 bases; nucleotides not matched to a gene: 8. The CDR3 protein is CASSPSTGGGETQYF. CDR3 DNA sequence: TGTGCCAGCAGCCCGTCGACAGGGGGCGGGGAGACCCAGTACTTC.

This clone is classed as hyperexpanded. V and J are TRBV27 and TRBJ1-5; 7 bases line up with TRBD1. From germline, CDR1 is MNHEY and CDR2 SMNVEV (reference sequence). CDR3 length: 13 residues. J gave up 6 bases and V 5 bases, and 4 bases lay outside the gene matches. CDR3 bases: TGTGCCAGCAGTCAGGGACAGAGTCAGCCCCAGCATTTT. This codes for CASSQGQSQPQHF.

V is TRBV2 and J is TRBJ1-2; TRBD1 matches at 9 bases. Germline V CDR1 and CDR2: SNHLY, FYNNEI. This CDR3 comprises 13 residues. J gave up 7 bases and V 4 bases, and 4 bases lay outside the gene matches. CDR3 nucleotide sequence: TGTGCCAGCAGTGTACAGGGGGCAGGTGGCTACACCTTC. This sequence encodes CASSVQGAGGYTF.

The rearrangement links TRBV6-5 to TRBJ2-7, with D possibly being TRBD1 (6 bases). V was shortened by 6 bases and J by 6 bases, with 12 bases between the two germline ends. Looked up from germline, CDR1 is MNHEY and CDR2 is SVGAGI. The CDR3 extends over 12 amino acids. The CDR3 coding sequence is TGTGCCAGCAGGGGGGCCGCTGGCGAGCAGTACTTC. Translating it yields CASRGAAGEQYF.

DNA for the CDR3: TGTGCCAGCAGCGTAGTGGGGGACACTTCCTACGAGCAGTACTTC. Protein product: CASSVVGDTSYEQYF. This chain joins TRBV9 and TRBJ2-7; weak D call: TRBD1 (6 bases). The V end was cut by 0 bases, the J end by 1 base, with 11 bases between. CDR3 length: 15 residues. CDR1 is SGDLS and CDR2 is YYNGEE in the germline V gene. Together with reference TRBV9 and TRBJ2-7, the CDR3 gives the full variable domain: DSGVTQTPKHLITATGQRVTLRCSPRSGDLSVYWYQQSLDQGLQFLIQYYNGEERAKGNILERFSAQQFPDLHSELNLSSLELGDSALYFCASSVVGDTSYEQYFGPGTRLTVT.

The chain has TRBV20-1 and TRBJ2-1; 7 bases match TRBD2. The length of the CDR3 is 14 residues. V was clipped by 3 bases and J by 9 bases; unmatched bases: 11. Per germline, CDR1 DFQATT and CDR2 SNEGSKA (reference sequence). The CDR3 bases are TGCAGTGCTAGTTTCGTGGGAGGGCGCACTGAGCAGTTCTTC. This codes for CSASFVGGRTEQFF.

This clone was seen a single time. This chain uses TRBV7-8 with TRBJ1-1, with D unresolved. Germline V gene data show CDR1 as SGHVS and CDR2 as FQNEAQ. The V end was cut by 3 bases, the J end by 6 bases, with 8 bases between. This CDR3 has 12 residues. The CDR3, as DNA: TGTGCCAGCAGCTTGGCGGGGTCTGAAGCTTTCTTT. Its protein product is CASSLAGSEAFF.

The chain has TRBV6-1 and TRBJ2-7; no clear D gene. Trimming took 3 bases from V and 1 from J, leaving 4 bases between them. Per the germline V gene, CDR1 is MNHNS and CDR2 is SASEGT. This CDR3 has 12 residues. The CDR3 region is CASSDPSYEQYF. The CDR3 DNA reads TGTGCCAGCAGTGATCCATCCTACGAGCAGTACTTC.

The rearrangement joins TRBV27 to TRBJ1-4, with D tentatively TRBD1 (5 bases). Trimming cost V 5 bases and J 3 bases, with 13 bases left between them. The CDR3 has 15 residues. Germline V gene data show CDR1 as MNHEY and CDR2 as SMNVEV (reference sequence). Here the CDR3 DNA reads TGTGCCAGCAGTGCTTCAGGGTTGGCTAATGAAAAACTGTTTTTT. This encodes CASSASGLANEKLFF.

J is TRBJ2-5 and V is TRBV27; D is uncertain. This CDR3 comprises 12 residues. Germline lookup yields CDR1 MNHEY and CDR2 SMNVEV (reference sequence). V dropped 4 bases and J dropped 2 bases, with 5 bases sitting between them. The CDR3: CASSSQQETQYF. The CDR3 coding sequence is TGTGCCAGCAGTTCCCAGCAAGAGACCCAGTACTTC.